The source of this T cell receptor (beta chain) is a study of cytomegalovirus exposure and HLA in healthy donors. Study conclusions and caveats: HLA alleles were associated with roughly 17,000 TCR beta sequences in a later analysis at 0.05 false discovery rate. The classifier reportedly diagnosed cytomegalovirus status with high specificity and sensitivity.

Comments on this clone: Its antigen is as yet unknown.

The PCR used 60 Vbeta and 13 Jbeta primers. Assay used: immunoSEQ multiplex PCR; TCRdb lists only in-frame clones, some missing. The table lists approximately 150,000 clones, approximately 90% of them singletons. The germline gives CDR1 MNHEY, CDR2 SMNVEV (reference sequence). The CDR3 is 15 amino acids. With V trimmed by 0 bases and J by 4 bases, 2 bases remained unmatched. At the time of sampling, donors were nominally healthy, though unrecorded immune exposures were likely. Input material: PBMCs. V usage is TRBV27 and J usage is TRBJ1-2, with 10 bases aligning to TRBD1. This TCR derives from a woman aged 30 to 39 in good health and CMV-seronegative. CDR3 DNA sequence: TGTGCCAGCAGTTTATCGGGACAGGGGACCTATGGCTACACCTTC. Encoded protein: CASSLSGQGTYGYTF.